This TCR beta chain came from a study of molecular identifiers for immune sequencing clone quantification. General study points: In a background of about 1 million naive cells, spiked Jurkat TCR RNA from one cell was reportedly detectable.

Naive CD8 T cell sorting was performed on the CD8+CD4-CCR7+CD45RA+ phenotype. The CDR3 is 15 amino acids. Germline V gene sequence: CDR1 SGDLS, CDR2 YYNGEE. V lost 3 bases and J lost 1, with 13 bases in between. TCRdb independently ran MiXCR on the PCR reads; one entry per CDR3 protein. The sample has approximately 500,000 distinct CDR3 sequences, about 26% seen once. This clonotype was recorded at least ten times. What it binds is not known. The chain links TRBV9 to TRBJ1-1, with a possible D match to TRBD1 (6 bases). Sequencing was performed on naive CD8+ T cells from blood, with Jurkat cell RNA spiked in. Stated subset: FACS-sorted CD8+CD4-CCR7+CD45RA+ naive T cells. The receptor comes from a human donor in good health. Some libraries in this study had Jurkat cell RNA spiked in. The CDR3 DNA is TGTGCCAGCAGCGCAGAGGGGGGCCCGAACACTGAAGCTTTCTTT. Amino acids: CASSAEGGPNTEAFF. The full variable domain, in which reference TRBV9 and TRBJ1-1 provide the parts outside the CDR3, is DSGVTQTPKHLITATGQRVTLRCSPRSGDLSVYWYQQSLDQGLQFLIQYYNGEERAKGNILERFSAQQFPDLHSELNLSSLELGDSALYFCASSAEGGPNTEAFFGQGTRLTVV.